These 32 T cell receptor beta chains originate from one sample sequenced in a study of technical replicates of blood from a few donors. The method was immunoSEQ multiplex PCR; TCRdb's version includes in-frame clones alone and lacks a portion of them. Here the sample spans about 74,000 clones, 85% to 95% being singletons. What was sequenced was T cells isolated from PBMCs. Every receptor here comes from a human donor in good health.

V usage is TRBV4-1 and J usage is TRBJ1-1; possibly TRBD1 for D (5 bases). Trimming took off 4 bases at V and 0 bases at J, with 18 bases between the two ends. This CDR3 region has 17 residues. The germline V gene has CDR1 MGHRA and CDR2 YSYEKL. The chain's CDR3 is CASSPLIREVMNTEAFF. The CDR3 nucleotides read TGCGCCAGCAGCCCACTCATCAGGGAGGTGATGAACACTGAAGCTTTCTTT.

This sequence joins TRBV7-3 and TRBJ2-3; possibly TRBD2 for D (5 bases). The germline V and J ends were trimmed by 1 base and 4 bases, with 9 bases remaining between them. The CDR3 is 14 residues long. Germline CDR1 and CDR2: SGHTA and FQGTGA. The DNA of the CDR3 is TGTGCCAGCAGCTTAATAGTTAGCGCAGATACGCAGTATTTT. This codes for CASSLIVSADTQYF.

The chain carries TRBV27 and TRBJ2-7; 13 bases align to TRBD2. Unmatched junction bases numbered 6, after V lost 6 bases and J lost 4 bases. The CDR3 contains 15 residues. Germline assignment: CDR1 MNHEY and CDR2 SMNVEV (reference sequence). The CDR3 loop is CASRTLAGGEYEQYF. CDR3 DNA: TGTGCCAGCAGAACACTAGCGGGGGGGGAGTACGAGCAGTACTTC.

This clone was seen just once. A junction boundary mismatches the germline segment, possibly from a read error. This chain uses TRBV13 with TRBJ2-4, with D maybe TRBD1 (6 bases). Germline V gene sequence: CDR1 PRHDT, CDR2 FYEKMQ (reference sequence). The CDR3 has 12 residues. CDR3 in DNA: TGTGCCAGCAGCATAGGGGGAGACATTCAGTACTTC. Translation: CASSIGGDIQYF.

CDR3 region: CAISAGTGDSYEQYF. CDR3 DNA: TGTGCCATCAGTGCCGGGACAGGGGACTCCTACGAGCAGTACTTC. The chain recombines TRBV10-3 with TRBJ2-7, with 10 bases lining up with TRBD1. Per the germline V gene, CDR1 is ENHRY and CDR2 is SYGVKD. CDR3 length: 15 amino acids. V lost 4 bases and J lost 0; bases outside the gene matches: 3.

The rearrangement links TRBV29-1 to TRBJ2-6; D uncertain. The CDR3 totals 14 residues. The V gene lost 2 bases and the J gene lost 0 bases, with 5 bases spanning the gap. Germline V gene sequence: CDR1 SQVTM, CDR2 ANQGSEA. The DNA for the CDR3 is TGCAGCGTTGAACTTATCTCTGGGGCCAACGTCCTGACTTTC. This codes for CSVELISGANVLTF.

The chain is built from TRBV5-6 and TRBJ1-1, with 10 bases identical to TRBD1. CDR3 length: 13 residues. The V gene's germline CDR1 is SGHDT and CDR2 YYEEEE. V was clipped by 5 bases and J by 5 bases; unmatched bases: 3. CDR3 region: CASSGQGVTEAFF. CDR3 DNA: TGTGCCAGCAGTGGACAGGGGGTGACTGAAGCTTTCTTT.

This chain connects TRBV30 to TRBJ1-4; 7 bases agree with TRBD1. The junction had 4 bases not matched to a gene; V was cut back by 0 bases and J by 0 bases. Germline values: CDR1 GTSNPN, CDR2 SVGIG (reference sequence). The CDR3 is 16 amino acids. The CDR3 sequence: CAWSVDRVPTNEKLFF. CDR3 bases: TGTGCCTGGAGTGTAGACAGGGTTCCAACTAATGAAAAACTGTTTTTT.

The rearrangement uses TRBV29-1 and TRBJ2-2, with D perhaps matching TRBD2 (7 bases). The V gene's germline CDR1 is SQVTM and CDR2 ANQGSEA. CDR3 length: 14 amino acids. The V gene lost 4 bases and the J gene lost 1 base, with 10 bases spanning the gap. Here the CDR3 reads CSVGGGENTGELFF. The CDR3 DNA reads as TGCAGCGTTGGAGGGGGGGAGAACACCGGGGAGCTGTTTTTT.

The CDR3 DNA reads TGTGCCAGCAAGGGACAGGGCCCCACAGATACGCAGTATTTT. It is translated as CASKGQGPTDTQYF. V usage is TRBV2 and J usage is TRBJ2-3; 9 positions agree with TRBD1. This CDR3 has 14 residues. The V gene's germline CDR1 is SNHLY and CDR2 FYNNEI. V trimming: 7 bases; J trimming: 2 bases; junction bases outside the gene matches: 4.

As DNA, the CDR3 is TGTGCCAGCAGCTTAGTCGGTCAGGGGTACACTGAAGCTTTCTTT. Encoded protein: CASSLVGQGYTEAFF. The chain joins TRBV7-9 to TRBJ1-1, with D perhaps matching TRBD1 (6 bases). Germline CDR1 is SEHNR and CDR2 is FQNEAQ (reference sequence). Between the trimmed V and J ends, which lost 1 base and 3 bases, there was a span of 12 bases. The CDR3 has 15 residues.

The chain recombines TRBV11-2 with TRBJ1-5; tentatively, D is TRBD1 (5 bases). The CDR3 has 15 amino acids. The germline gives CDR1 SGHAT, CDR2 FQNNGV. V was clipped by 1 base and J by 6 bases, with 13 bases between them. The CDR3 is CASSLGRGGIQPQHF. CDR3 bases: TGTGCCAGCAGCTTAGGAAGGGGCGGTATTCAGCCCCAGCATTTT.

This clone has only one observation. J is TRBJ2-1 and V is TRBV19; TRBD2 matches 9 bases. Germline V gene data show CDR1 as LNHDA and CDR2 as SQIVND (reference sequence). The CDR3 totals 15 residues. V lost 5 bases and J lost 3; bases outside the gene matches: 5. CDR3 loop: CASSGLAGVYNEQFF. CDR3 nucleotide sequence: TGTGCCAGTAGTGGATTAGCGGGAGTCTACAATGAGCAGTTCTTC.

The rearrangement joins TRBV6-6 to TRBJ2-2; D is perhaps TRBD1 (6 bases). CDR1 is MNHNY and CDR2 is SVGAGI in the germline V gene (reference sequence). The CDR3 covers 14 residues. V dropped 5 bases and J dropped 4 bases, with 11 bases sitting between them. CDR3 bases: TGTGCCAGCAGTCTAGGACAGAGCACCGGGGAGCTGTTTTTT. This gives the protein CASSLGQSTGELFF.

The V call is TRBV30, the J call TRBJ1-2; maybe TRBD1 (6 bases). The germline CDR1 and CDR2 sequences are GTSNPN and SVGIG (reference sequence). Between the trimmed V and J ends, which lost 2 bases and 1 base, there was a span of 11 bases. The CDR3 consists of 14 residues. For the CDR3, the DNA is TGTGCCTGGAGTACGGGACACCTTAACTATGGCTACACCTTC. This encodes CAWSTGHLNYGYTF.

The V call is TRBV19, the J call TRBJ1-2; 11 nucleotides agree with TRBD1. The CDR3 totals 16 residues. J was trimmed by 4 bases and V by 5 bases; bases with no gene match: 9. Germline V gene lookup returns CDR1 LNHDA and CDR2 SQIVND (reference sequence). CDR3 sequence: CASSPDSGQGAYGYTF. CDR3 coding DNA: TGTGCCAGTAGTCCAGACTCAGGACAGGGGGCCTATGGCTACACCTTC. The entire variable domain, with the rest obtained from reference TRBV19 and TRBJ1-2, is as follows: DGGITQSPKYLFRKEGQNVTLSCEQNLNHDAMYWYRQDPGQGLRLIYYSQIVNDFQKGDIAEGYSVSREKKESFPLTVTSAQKNPTAFYLCASSPDSGQGAYGYTFGSGTRLTVV.

The rearrangement uses TRBV19 and TRBJ2-5; 7 bases match TRBD1. From germline, CDR1 is LNHDA and CDR2 SQIVND (reference sequence). This CDR3 has 14 amino acids. The V and J ends lost 6 bases and 5 bases, in that order; junction bases with no gene match: 9. CDR3: CASSEDRVGETQYF. The CDR3 coding sequence is TGTGCCAGTAGCGAAGACAGGGTTGGCGAGACCCAGTACTTC.

The rearrangement uses TRBV4-2 and TRBJ2-2, with 10 bases fitting TRBD2. Per germline, CDR1 LGHNA and CDR2 YNFKEQ. After removal of 5 bases from V and 4 bases from J, the junction contained 7 bases not matched to a gene. The CDR3 has 16 residues. The CDR3 spells CASSTRTSGLTGELFF. The CDR3 DNA sequence: TGTGCCAGCAGCACACGGACTAGCGGACTCACCGGGGAGCTGTTTTTT.

The chain carries TRBV4-2 and TRBJ1-5, with D perhaps matching TRBD1 (6 bases). The CDR3 is made up of 13 amino acids. V lost 8 bases and J 3 bases, leaving 11 bases between the germline ends. Germline V lookup: CDR1 LGHNA, CDR2 YNFKEQ. DNA of the CDR3: TGTGCCAGCGGTACAGGGTACAATCAGCCCCAGCATTTT. This gives the protein CASGTGYNQPQHF.

The CDR3 spells CASSFGAGGRGDTQYF. The DNA for the CDR3 is TGTGCCAGCAGCTTCGGCGCGGGGGGGCGTGGAGATACGCAGTATTTT. The chain carries TRBV9 and TRBJ2-3; 9 positions match TRBD2. The V gene's germline CDR1 is SGDLS and CDR2 YYNGEE. V shed 4 bases and J 5 bases; nucleotides not matched to a gene: 11. The CDR3 is made up of 16 amino acids.

This CDR3 is CAWVVFPLERSGSGQVLHEQYF. In DNA, the CDR3 is TGTGCCTGGGTCGTATTCCCCCTAGAAAGATCGGGGTCGGGACAGGTACTCCACGAGCAGTACTTC. This chain connects TRBV30 to TRBJ2-7; 8 bases are a match to TRBD1. Per the germline V gene, CDR1 is GTSNPN and CDR2 is SVGIG (reference sequence). The CDR3 runs to 22 residues. Trimming took 5 bases from V and 5 from J; bases not matched to a gene: 35.

The chain joins TRBV11-2 to TRBJ1-2, with D possibly TRBD1 on 5 matching bases. The CDR3 sequence is 16 residues long. Trimming pared 7 bases from V and 4 bases from J, leaving 22 bases between. CDR1 is SGHAT and CDR2 is FQNNGV in the germline V gene. Here the CDR3 reads CASNKNGANPVYGYTF. The CDR3 nucleotides are TGTGCCAGCAATAAAAATGGGGCAAATCCGGTCTATGGCTACACCTTC.

J is TRBJ1-4 and V is TRBV7-8; tentatively, D is TRBD1 (5 bases). The germline V gene has CDR1 SGHVS and CDR2 FQNEAQ. The CDR3 has 12 amino acids. Trimming pared 11 bases from V and 7 bases from J, leaving 14 bases between. The CDR3 sequence: CAGGGYREKLFF. The CDR3, as DNA: TGTGCCGGGGGGGGATATCGTGAAAAACTGTTTTTT.

CDR3 residues: CASSLARLDFVNQPQHF. CDR3 nucleotides: TGTGCCAGCAGCTTAGCTCGACTTGACTTCGTCAATCAGCCCCAGCATTTT. This chain connects TRBV7-8 to TRBJ1-5, with D uncertain. Germline V gene lookup returns CDR1 SGHVS and CDR2 FQNEAQ. Trimming cost V 0 bases and J 3 bases, with 15 bases left between them. This CDR3 is 17 amino acids long.

The chain recombines TRBV19 with TRBJ2-5; 9 bases are a match to TRBD1. The ends lost 7 bases at V and 4 bases at J; junction bases unmatched: 7. Looked up from germline, CDR1 is LNHDA and CDR2 is SQIVND (reference sequence). CDR3 length equals 14 residues. DNA for the CDR3: TGTGCCAGTAATAAGGGACAGGGTTTAGAGACCCAGTACTTC. Amino acids: CASNKGQGLETQYF.

The genes are TRBV19 and TRBJ2-7; perhaps TRBD1 as D (6 bases). This CDR3 spans 14 amino acids. The ends were cut back, 5 bases at V and 4 bases at J, with 15 bases in the middle. The germline V gene encodes CDR1 LNHDA and CDR2 SQIVND (reference sequence). The DNA of the CDR3 is TGTGCCAGTAGTCACAGGGTAGAGGGGTACGAGCAGTACTTC. Translation: CASSHRVEGYEQYF.

J is TRBJ1-4 and V is TRBV6-5; D is unclear. Germline values: CDR1 MNHEY, CDR2 SVGAGI. This CDR3 spans 13 amino acids. With 0 bases removed from V and 12 bases from J, the gap between germline ends came to 11 bases. The CDR3 loop reads CASSYSAGSELFF. CDR3 in DNA: TGTGCCAGCAGTTACTCGGCGGGGTCGGAACTGTTTTTT.

The chain is built from TRBV7-9 and TRBJ2-1, with 7 positions matching TRBD2. Looked up from germline, CDR1 is SEHNR and CDR2 is FQNEAQ (reference sequence). The V segment lost 11 bases and the J segment 12 bases; nucleotides outside the gene matches: 7. The CDR3 runs to 10 residues. CDR3 sequence: CAHTSVGQFF. The CDR3 bases are TGTGCCCATACTAGCGTCGGGCAGTTCTTC.

CDR3 sequence: CASSVVRSGTEAFF. CDR3 sequence (DNA): TGTGCCAGCAGCGTAGTTCGGTCGGGCACTGAAGCTTTCTTT. The V call is TRBV9, the J call TRBJ1-1, with no clear D. Germline values: CDR1 SGDLS, CDR2 YYNGEE. The CDR3 runs 14 residues. Trimming cost V 0 bases and J 4 bases, with 10 bases left between them. Using reference TRBV9 and TRBJ1-1 for the parts outside the CDR3, the full variable domain is DSGVTQTPKHLITATGQRVTLRCSPRSGDLSVYWYQQSLDQGLQFLIQYYNGEERAKGNILERFSAQQFPDLHSELNLSSLELGDSALYFCASSVVRSGTEAFFGQGTRLTVV.

This clone was detected once. CDR3 coding DNA: TGTGCCAGCAGCGGCGGATCATTCGCAGATTCCTACAATGAGCAGTTCTTC. Translating it yields CASSGGSFADSYNEQFF. The chain joins TRBV7-8 to TRBJ2-1; no reliable D call. The ends were cut back, 5 bases at V and 1 base at J, with 18 bases in the middle. Germline values: CDR1 SGHVS, CDR2 FQNEAQ. The CDR3 covers 17 residues.

The CDR3 spells CASSRQGDYNSPLHF. CDR3 DNA: TGTGCCAGCAGCCGACAGGGGGACTATAATTCACCCCTCCACTTT. The V gene is TRBV7-3, the J gene TRBJ1-6; 9 bases are a match to TRBD1. This CDR3 is built from 15 residues. Trimming took 5 bases from V and 3 from J; bases not matched to a gene: 2. Germline lookup yields CDR1 SGHTA and CDR2 FQGTGA.

This chain connects TRBV14 to TRBJ2-7, with TRBD2 identical over 10 bases. CDR1 SGHDN and CDR2 FVKESK come from the germline V gene. CDR3 length equals 15 residues. The V gene end was trimmed by 0 bases and the J gene end by 5 bases; junction bases not matched to a gene: 4. In DNA, the CDR3 is TGTGCCAGCAGCCAAGACGGTCTAGCGGGAGACGAGCAGTACTTC. Translation: CASSQDGLAGDEQYF.